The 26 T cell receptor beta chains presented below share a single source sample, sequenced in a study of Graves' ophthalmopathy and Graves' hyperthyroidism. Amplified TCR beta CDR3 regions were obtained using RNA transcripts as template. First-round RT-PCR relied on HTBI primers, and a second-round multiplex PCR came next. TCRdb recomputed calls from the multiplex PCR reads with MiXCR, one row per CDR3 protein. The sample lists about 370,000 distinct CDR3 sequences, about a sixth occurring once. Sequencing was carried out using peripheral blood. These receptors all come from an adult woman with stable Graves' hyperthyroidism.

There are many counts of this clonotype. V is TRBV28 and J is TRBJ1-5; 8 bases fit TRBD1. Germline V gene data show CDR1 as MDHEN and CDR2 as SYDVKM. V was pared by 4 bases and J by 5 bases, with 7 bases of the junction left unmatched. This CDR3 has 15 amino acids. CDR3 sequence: CASSYTGGVDQPQHF. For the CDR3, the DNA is TGTGCCAGCAGTTACACAGGGGGGGTTGATCAGCCCCAGCATTTT.

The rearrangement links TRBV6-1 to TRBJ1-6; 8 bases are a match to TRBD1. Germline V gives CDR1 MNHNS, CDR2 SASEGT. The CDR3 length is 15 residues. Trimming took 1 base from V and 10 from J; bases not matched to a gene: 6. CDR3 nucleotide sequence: TGTGCCAGCAGTGAAGGACAGGGGACCCGGTCACCCCTCCACTTT. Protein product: CASSEGQGTRSPLHF.

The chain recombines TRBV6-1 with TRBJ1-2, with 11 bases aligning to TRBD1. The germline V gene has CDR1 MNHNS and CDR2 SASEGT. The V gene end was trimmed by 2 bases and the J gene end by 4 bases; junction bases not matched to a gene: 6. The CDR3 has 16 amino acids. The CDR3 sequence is CASSETSGTGGYGYTF. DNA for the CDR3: TGTGCCAGCAGTGAAACTAGCGGGACAGGGGGCTATGGCTACACCTTC.

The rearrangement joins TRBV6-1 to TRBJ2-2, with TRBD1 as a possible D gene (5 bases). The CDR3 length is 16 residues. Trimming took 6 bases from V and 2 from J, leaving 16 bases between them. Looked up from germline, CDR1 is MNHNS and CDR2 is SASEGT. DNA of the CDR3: TGTGCCAGCAGCCCTGACAGCCGATACAACACCGGGGAGCTGTTTTTT. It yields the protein CASSPDSRYNTGELFF.

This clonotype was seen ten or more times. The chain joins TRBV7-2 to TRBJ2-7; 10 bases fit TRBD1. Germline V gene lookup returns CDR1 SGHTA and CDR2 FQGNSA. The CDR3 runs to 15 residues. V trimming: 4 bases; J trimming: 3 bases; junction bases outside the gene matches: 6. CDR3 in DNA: TGTGCCAGCAGCTCCGGGACAGGGGTTTTCTACGAGCAGTACTTC. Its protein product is CASSSGTGVFYEQYF.

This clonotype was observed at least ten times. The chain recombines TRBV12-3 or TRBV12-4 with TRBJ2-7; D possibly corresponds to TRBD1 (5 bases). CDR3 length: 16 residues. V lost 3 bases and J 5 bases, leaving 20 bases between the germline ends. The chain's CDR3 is CASSFPSDSPRNEQYF. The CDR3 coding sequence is TGTGCCAGCAGTTTCCCCTCTGACAGCCCTCGGAACGAGCAGTACTTC.

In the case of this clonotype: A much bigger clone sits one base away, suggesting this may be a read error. For the CDR3, the DNA is TGTGCCATCAGAGATGTGACAAGTGCGAACACTGAAGCTTTCTTT. This codes for CAIRDVTSANTEAFF. V is TRBV10-3 and J is TRBJ1-1; D call uncertain. The CDR3 totals 15 residues. Trimming took 6 bases from V and 1 from J, leaving 15 bases between them. The germline V gene encodes CDR1 ENHRY and CDR2 SYGVKD.

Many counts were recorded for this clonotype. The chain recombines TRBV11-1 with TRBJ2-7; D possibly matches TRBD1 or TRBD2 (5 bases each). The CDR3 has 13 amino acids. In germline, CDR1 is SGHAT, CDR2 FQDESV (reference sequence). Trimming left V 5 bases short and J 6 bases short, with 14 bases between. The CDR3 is CASSHTRGGEQYF. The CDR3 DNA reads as TGTGCCAGCAGCCATACACGGGGCGGCGAGCAGTACTTC.

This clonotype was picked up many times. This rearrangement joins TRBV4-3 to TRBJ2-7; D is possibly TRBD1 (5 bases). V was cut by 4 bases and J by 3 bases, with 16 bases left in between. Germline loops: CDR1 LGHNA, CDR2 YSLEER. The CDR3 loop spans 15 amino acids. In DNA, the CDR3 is TGCGCCAGCAGCCCAGGGCGCGGCTGGATCTACGAGCAGTACTTC. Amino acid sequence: CASSPGRGWIYEQYF.

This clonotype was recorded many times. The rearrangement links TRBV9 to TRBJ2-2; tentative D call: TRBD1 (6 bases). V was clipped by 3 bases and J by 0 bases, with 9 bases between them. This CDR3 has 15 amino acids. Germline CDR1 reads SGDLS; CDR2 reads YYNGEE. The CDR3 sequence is CASSDGTTNTGELFF. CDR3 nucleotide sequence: TGTGCCAGCAGCGATGGGACAACGAACACCGGGGAGCTGTTTTTT.

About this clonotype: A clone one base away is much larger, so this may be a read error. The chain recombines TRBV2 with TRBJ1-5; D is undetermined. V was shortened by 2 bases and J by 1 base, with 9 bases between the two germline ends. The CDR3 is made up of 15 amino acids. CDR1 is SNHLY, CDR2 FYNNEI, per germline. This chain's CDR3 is CASSERRQSNQPQHF. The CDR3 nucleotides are TGTGCCAGCAGTGAACGGCGGCAGAGCAATCAGCCCCAGCATTTT.

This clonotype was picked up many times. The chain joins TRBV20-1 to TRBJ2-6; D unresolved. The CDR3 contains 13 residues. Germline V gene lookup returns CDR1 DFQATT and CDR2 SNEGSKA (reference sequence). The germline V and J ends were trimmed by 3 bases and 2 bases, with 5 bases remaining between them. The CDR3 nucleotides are TGCAGTGCTAGCGAAGCTGGGGCCAACGTCCTGACTTTC. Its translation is CSASEAGANVLTF.

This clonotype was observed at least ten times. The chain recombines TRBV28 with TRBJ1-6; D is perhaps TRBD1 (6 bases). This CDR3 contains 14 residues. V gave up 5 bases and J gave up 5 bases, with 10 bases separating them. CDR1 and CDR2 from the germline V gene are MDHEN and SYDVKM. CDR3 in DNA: TGTGCCAGCAGTAGGACAGCGAATAATTCACCCCTCCACTTT. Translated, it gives CASSRTANNSPLHF.

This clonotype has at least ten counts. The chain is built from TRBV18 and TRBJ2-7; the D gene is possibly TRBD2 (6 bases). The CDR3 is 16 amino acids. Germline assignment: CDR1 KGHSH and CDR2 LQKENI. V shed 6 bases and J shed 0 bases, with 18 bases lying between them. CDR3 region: CASSASSGTSSYEQYF. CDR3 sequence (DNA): TGTGCCAGCTCGGCCAGTAGCGGAACCTCCTCCTACGAGCAGTACTTC. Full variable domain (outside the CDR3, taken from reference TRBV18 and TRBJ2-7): NAGVMQNPRHLVRRRGQEARLRCSPMKGHSHVYWYRQLPEEGLKFMVYLQKENIIDESGMPKERFSAEFPKEGPSILRIQQVVRGDSAAYFCASSASSGTSSYEQYFGPGTRLTVT.

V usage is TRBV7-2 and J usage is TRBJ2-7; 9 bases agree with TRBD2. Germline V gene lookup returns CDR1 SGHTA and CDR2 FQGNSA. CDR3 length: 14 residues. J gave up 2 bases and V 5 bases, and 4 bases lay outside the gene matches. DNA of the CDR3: TGTGCCAGCAGCCCAGCTAGCGGGGCCTACGAGCAGTACTTC. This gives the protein CASSPASGAYEQYF.

CDR3 loop: CAISPLTGPQETQYF. The CDR3 DNA sequence: TGTGCCATCAGCCCGCTGACAGGGCCGCAAGAGACCCAGTACTTC. The rearrangement uses TRBV10-3 and TRBJ2-5; 7 positions agree with TRBD1. V trimming: 6 bases; J trimming: 2 bases; junction bases outside the gene matches: 9. The CDR3 runs 15 residues. Germline V CDR1 and CDR2: ENHRY, SYGVKD.

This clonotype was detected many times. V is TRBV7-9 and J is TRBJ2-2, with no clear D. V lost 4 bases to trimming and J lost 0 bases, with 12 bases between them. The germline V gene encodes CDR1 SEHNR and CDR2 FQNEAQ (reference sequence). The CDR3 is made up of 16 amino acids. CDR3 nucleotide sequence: TGTGCCAGCAGCTACTCGTGGTCTTCGAACACCGGGGAGCTGTTTTTT. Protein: CASSYSWSSNTGELFF. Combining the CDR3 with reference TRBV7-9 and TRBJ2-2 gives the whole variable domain DTGVSQNPRHKITKRGQNVTFRCDPISEHNRLYWYRQTLGQGPEFLTYFQNEAQLEKSRLLSDRFSAERPKGSFSTLEIQRTEQGDSAMYLCASSYSWSSNTGELFFGEGSRLTVL.

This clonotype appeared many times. CDR3 sequence (DNA): TGTGCCAGCAGCTTAGTGCTGGGGGCCTCGCCGGACGAGCAGTACTTC. It encodes CASSLVLGASPDEQYF. The genes are TRBV7-2 and TRBJ2-7; possibly TRBD1 for D (6 bases). The V gene lost 1 base and the J gene lost 5 bases, with 18 bases spanning the gap. CDR1 and CDR2 (germline): SGHTA, FQGNSA. This CDR3 contains 16 residues.

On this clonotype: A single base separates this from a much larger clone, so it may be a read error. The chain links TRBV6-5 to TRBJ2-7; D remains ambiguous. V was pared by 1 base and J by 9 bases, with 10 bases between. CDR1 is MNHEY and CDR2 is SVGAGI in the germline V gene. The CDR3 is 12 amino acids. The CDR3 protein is CASSYLDNAQYF. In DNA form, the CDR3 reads TGTGCCAGCAGTTACTTGGATAACGCGCAGTACTTC.

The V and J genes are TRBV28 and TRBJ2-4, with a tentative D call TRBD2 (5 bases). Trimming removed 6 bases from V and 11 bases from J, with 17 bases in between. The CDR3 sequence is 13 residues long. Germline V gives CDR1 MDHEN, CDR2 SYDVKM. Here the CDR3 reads CASRRAEILVQYF. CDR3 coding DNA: TGTGCCAGCAGGAGGGCGGAGATATTGGTTCAGTACTTC. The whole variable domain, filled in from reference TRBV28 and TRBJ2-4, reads DVKVTQSSRYLVKRTGEKVFLECVQDMDHENMFWYRQDPGLGLRLIYFSYDVKMKEKGDIPEGYSVSREKKERFSLILESASTNQTSMYLCASRRAEILVQYFGAGTRLSVL.

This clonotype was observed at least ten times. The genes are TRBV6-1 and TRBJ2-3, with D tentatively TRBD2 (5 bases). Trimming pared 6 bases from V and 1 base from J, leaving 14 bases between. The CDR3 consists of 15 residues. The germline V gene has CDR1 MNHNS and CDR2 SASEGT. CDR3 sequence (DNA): TGTGCCAGCAGGCTAGCCGGGTTGGGCACAGATACGCAGTATTTT. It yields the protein CASRLAGLGTDTQYF.

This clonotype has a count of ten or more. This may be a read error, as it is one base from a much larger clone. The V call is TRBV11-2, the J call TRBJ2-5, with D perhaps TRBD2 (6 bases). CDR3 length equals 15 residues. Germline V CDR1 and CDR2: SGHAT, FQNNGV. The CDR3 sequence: CASSLGGTRQETKYF. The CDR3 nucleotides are TGTGCCAGCAGCTTAGGGGGGACTCGGCAAGAGACCAAGTACTTC.

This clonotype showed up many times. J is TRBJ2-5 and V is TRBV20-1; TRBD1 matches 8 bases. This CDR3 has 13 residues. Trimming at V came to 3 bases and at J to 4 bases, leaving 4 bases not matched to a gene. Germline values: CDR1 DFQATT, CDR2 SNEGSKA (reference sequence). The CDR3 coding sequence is TGCAGTGCTAGGGACAGGGCCACAGAGACCCAGTACTTC. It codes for CSARDRATETQYF.

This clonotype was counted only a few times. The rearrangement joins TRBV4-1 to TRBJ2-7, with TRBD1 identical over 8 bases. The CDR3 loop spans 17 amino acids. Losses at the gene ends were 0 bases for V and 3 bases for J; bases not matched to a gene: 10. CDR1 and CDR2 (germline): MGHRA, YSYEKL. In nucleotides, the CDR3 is TGCGCCAGCAGCCAAGATGCTACCGGGACAGGAAGCTACGAGCAGTACTTC. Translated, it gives CASSQDATGTGSYEQYF.

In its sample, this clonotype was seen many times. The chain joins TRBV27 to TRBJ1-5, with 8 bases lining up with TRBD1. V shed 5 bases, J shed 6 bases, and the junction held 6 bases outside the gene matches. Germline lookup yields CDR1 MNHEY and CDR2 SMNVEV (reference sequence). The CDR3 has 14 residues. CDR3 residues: CASSMDRASQPQHF. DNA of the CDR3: TGTGCCAGCAGTATGGACAGGGCGTCTCAGCCCCAGCATTTT.

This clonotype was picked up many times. This chain's CDR3 is CAWSTGREVTGELFF. CDR3 nucleotide sequence: TGTGCCTGGAGTACCGGGAGGGAAGTCACCGGGGAGCTGTTTTTT. This chain links TRBV30 with TRBJ2-2; TRBD2 matches at 8 bases. CDR1 and CDR2 (germline): GTSNPN, SVGIG (reference sequence). The CDR3 is 15 residues long. The V and J ends lost 2 bases and 4 bases, in that order; junction bases with no gene match: 6.